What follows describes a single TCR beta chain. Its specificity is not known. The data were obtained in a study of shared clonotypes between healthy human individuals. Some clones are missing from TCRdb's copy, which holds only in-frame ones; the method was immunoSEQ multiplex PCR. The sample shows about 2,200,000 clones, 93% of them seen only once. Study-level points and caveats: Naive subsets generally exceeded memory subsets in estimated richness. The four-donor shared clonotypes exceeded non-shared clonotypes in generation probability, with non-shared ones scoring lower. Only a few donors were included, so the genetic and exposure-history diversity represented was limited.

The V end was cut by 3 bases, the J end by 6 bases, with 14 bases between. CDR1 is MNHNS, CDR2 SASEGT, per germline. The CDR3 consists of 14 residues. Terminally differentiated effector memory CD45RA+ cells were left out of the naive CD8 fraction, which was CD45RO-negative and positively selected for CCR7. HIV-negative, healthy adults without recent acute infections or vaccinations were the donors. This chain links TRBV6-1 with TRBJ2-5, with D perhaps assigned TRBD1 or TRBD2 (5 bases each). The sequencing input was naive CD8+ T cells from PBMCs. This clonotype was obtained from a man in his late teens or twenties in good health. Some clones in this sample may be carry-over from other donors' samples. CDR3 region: CASSDGAKTKTQYF. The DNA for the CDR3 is TGTGCCAGCAGTGACGGGGCTAAAACGAAGACCCAGTACTTC.